This T cell receptor (beta chain) is from a study of T cells in localized non-small cell lung cancer. Study-wide findings and caveats: In adjacent lung appeared a median approximately 61 of the top 100 tumor clones. Uninvolved nearby lung showed the greatest T cell clonality, exceeding that found in tumor.

TCRdb's copy holds only in-frame clones and misses some; the assay was immunoSEQ multiplex PCR. This sample has approximately 30,000 clones; around four fifths occur once, and the top ten carry around a third. Germline V gene lookup returns CDR1 MNHEY and CDR2 SVGAGI. This CDR3 is 14 amino acids long. Trimming removed 2 bases from V and 6 bases from J, with 10 bases in between. As to this clone: Its antigen is unidentified.

The input for sequencing was peripheral blood, taken before any cancer treatment. The sequence was collected from a male donor aged 60 or over with stage II squamous cell lung carcinoma. The rearrangement links TRBV6-5 to TRBJ2-2; possible D gene TRBD1, 5 bases. The CDR3 spells CASSYAGLPGELFF. The CDR3 coding sequence is TGTGCCAGCAGTTACGCAGGGTTGCCCGGGGAGCTGTTTTTT.